This TCR beta chain was captured by sequencing in a study of blood T cell repertoires in COVID-19 (dated by TCRdb to 2019 to 2021). In terms of the full investigation: The collaborator samples originated in the United States, Italy and Spain and spanned the acute and convalescent phases of COVID-19. The material from the prospective study consisted of cDNA or gDNA derived from T cells, B-cell-depleted T cells, or PBMCs. The dataset comprised deeply sampled blood TCRbeta repertoires from subjects exposed to, actively infected with, or recovered from COVID-19. The repertoires were released in a freely available public database intended as a resource for research on the immune response to SARS-CoV-2. The samples were drawn from the first 160 participants of the ongoing ImmuneRACE study and from 1,254 subjects provided by 6 global collaborators. Sample metadata almost always included a de-identified subject ID, COVID-19 status, age in years and sex. HLA class I and class II types, where available, came from metadata supplied by the sample provider rather than from assay-based typing.

Concerning this clone itself: No antigen is known for it. Base qualities are not recorded, but no much larger clone differs from it by a single base.

CDR3 length: 15 amino acids, cysteine to phenylalanine. Of all the DNA, just the CDR3 is kept, 45 bases in frame from base 1. The germline V gene yields KGHSH for CDR1 and LQKENI for CDR2. The V and J ends are trimmed by 3 bases and 2 bases, leaving 13 bases between them. TCRbeta CDR3 regions were amplified from genomic DNA using the immunoSEQ Assay, a bias-controlled multiplex PCR. The authors processed their data as follows. Nucleated cell counts per sample were estimated from amplification of reference gene primers within the assay. To quantify the absolute abundance of each unique TCRbeta CDR3 rearrangement, sequence reads were collapsed and filtered. For each sample, productive Simpson clonality was calculated as the square root of Simpson's diversity index across productive rearrangements. Not all clones reach the TCRdb copy of this immuneACCESS table, which keeps in-frame sequences only. Checked studies attribute under half of the gap to unresolved V genes and leave the rest unexplained. That table furnishes V, J and clone size, whereas the DNA furnished D and trimming. The table for this sample lists 390,000 or so clones; over 75% of them were counted only once. The ten largest clones add up to 1% of the sample.

In the prospective study, participants were roughly 18 to 90 years old, resided in 24 geographic areas of the United States, and were enrolled through a virtual design. In the prospective study, cohorts were assigned on the basis of participant-reported clinical history obtained from a screening survey and a study questionnaire. ImmuneRACE Cohort 3 recovered participants were defined by two consecutive negative NP/OP PCR tests, healthcare professional clearance, or symptom resolution. Mobile phlebotomists in the prospective study collected whole blood, serum and a nasopharyngeal or oropharyngeal swab from every participant. Prospective study participants could optionally give additional blood draws and questionnaires over a 2-month period. Blood samples from the prospective study were shipped frozen or at room temperature prior to DNA extraction. Summary of the overall study and its limitations: The amount of clinical and demographic metadata varied by source and participant and was provided uncurated.

The source is a young man who had recovered from COVID-19. What was sequenced was PBMCs or T cells enriched from blood (not recorded which). The chain is encoded by TRBV18 joined to TRBJ1-1; the D gene lacks a confident call. The CDR3 protein: CASSPLSDSNTEAFF. The sequenced DNA is TGTGCCAGCTCACCCCTCTCGGACTCAAACACTGAAGCTTTCTTT.